This TCR beta chain was recorded in a study of technical replicates of blood from several donors (dated by TCRdb to 2016 to 2017). Receptor libraries were prepared by the immunoSEQ multiplex PCR assay. In TCRdb, the immuneACCESS table is reduced to in-frame sequences with V and J assigned. These tables do not hold every clone; where another copy was compared, an unresolved V gene accounts for under half, and the others remain unexplained. This sample is represented by around 79,000 clones; roughly 94% of them were singletons. The top ten clonotypes cover 0.26% of the sample. Comment on this clone: Its antigen specificity is not known. No qualities accompany the bases; no much larger clone lies one base away.

From a lookup of the germline V gene, CDR1 and CDR2 are SGHRS and YFSETQ. There are 15 amino acids in the CDR3, from cysteine to phenylalanine inclusive. Of the read, only the CDR3 DNA is kept; its 45 bases are in frame from base 1. Between the V and J ends, shortened by 0 bases and 4 bases respectively, the junction contains 13 bases. The sequenced material came from T cells isolated from PBMCs. The chain is encoded by TRBV5-1 joined to TRBJ1-2, with the D gene too uncertain to name. This TCR was recovered from a human donor in good health. The CDR3 sequence is CASSLGAGVSYGYTF. The sequence in DNA is TGCGCCAGCAGCTTGGGTGCAGGCGTCTCCTATGGCTACACCTTC. Supplemented by the reference TRBV5-1 and TRBJ1-2 proteins around the CDR3, the complete variable domain is KAGVTQTPRYLIKTRGQQVTLSCSPISGHRSVSWYQQTPGQGLQFLFEYFSETQRNKGNFPGRFSGRQFSNSRSEMNVSTLELGDSALYLCASSLGAGVSYGYTFGSGTRLTVV.